This T cell receptor beta chain was retrieved from a study of brain T cells in children with intractable seizures. This CDR3 has 15 residues. Looked up from germline, CDR1 is KGHSH and CDR2 is LQKENI. The V end was cut by 2 bases, the J end by 2 bases, with 12 bases between. Surgery cases with the highest brain T cell transcript signatures were chosen for sequencing. This clone was detected once. Its antigen is still unknown. General study results and limits: Viral specificity was inferred only from CDR3 similarity; HCMV serostatus was unknown. Clones missing pre-surgery may reflect undersampling of that blood sample.

The protocol was immunoSEQ multiplex PCR, while the TCRdb copy is restricted to in-frame clones and leaves out a portion. The sample contains 55,000 to 80,000 clones, 90% to 96% of which appear only once. This chain uses TRBV18 with TRBJ2-5; D is uncertain. The sample consisted of peripheral blood, taken at surgery. The clonotype was recovered from a boy under three years old with focal cortical dysplasia and intractable seizures. The CDR3: CASSPAGRLQETQYF. Here the CDR3 DNA reads TGTGCCAGCTCACCAGCTGGACGTCTTCAAGAGACCCAGTACTTC.